A selection of T cell receptor beta chains follows, all from one sample in a study of blood T cell repertoires in COVID-19. Profiled with immunoSEQ multiplex PCR; TCRdb holds only in-frame clones, not every one. The sample has some 290,000 clones, roughly 90% seen once; the top ten hold about 4.2%. Sequencing used PBMCs or T cells enriched from blood (not recorded which). The receptors shown here come from a woman in her 30s who had been exposed to COVID-19. The CDR3 runs from the conserved cysteine through the conserved F or W. Each record gives: D gene, V gene, clone size, J gene, CDR3 DNA, CDR3 protein. D genes are given only for firm matches. Clone size appears in some rows only: once, few, many, or a class for an expanded clone.

NA	TRBV6-2/TRBV6-3	NA	TRBJ2-1	TGTGCCAGCAGCAACAGGGACGGTTCCTACAATGAGCAGTTCTTC	CASSNRDGSYNEQFF
NA	TRBV2	NA	TRBJ1-1	TGTGCCAGCAGTGAACAAGCTCTCGGGGAAGCTTTCTTT	CASSEQALGEAFF
TRBD1	TRBV3-1/TRBV3-2	NA	TRBJ2-2	TGTGCCAGCAGCCAACAACAGGGGGCTAACACCGGGGAGCTGTTTTTT	CASSQQQGANTGELFF
TRBD1	TRBV15	NA	TRBJ1-6	TGTGCCACCAGCAGAGAAGGACAGGGTAATTCACCCCTCCACTTT	CATSREGQGNSPLHF
NA	TRBV9	NA	TRBJ1-1	TGTGCCAGCAGCTCGACAATGAACACTGAAGCTTTCTTT	CASSSTMNTEAFF
NA	TRBV3-1/TRBV3-2	NA	TRBJ1-2	TGTGCCAGCAGCCAAGGTCTGGTAGGGAGCGGTGATGGCTACACCTTC	CASSQGLVGSGDGYTF
NA	TRBV30	NA	TRBJ2-5	TGTGCCTGGAGTGGAGGGTCCCTGGCGGGGCAAGAGACCCAGTACTTC	CAWSGGSLAGQETQYF
NA	TRBV6-2/TRBV6-3	NA	TRBJ2-3	TGTGCCAGCAGTTACTCATCCGGGGGGCGATTCACAGATACGCAGTATTTT	CASSYSSGGRFTDTQYF
NA	TRBV19	once	TRBJ1-1	TGTGCCAGTAGTGCTGCGGTGAACACTGAAGCTTTCTTT	CASSAAVNTEAFF
NA	TRBV4-2	NA	TRBJ2-2	TGTGCCAGCAGCCCCTTTCACACCGGGGAGCTGTTTTTT	CASSPFHTGELFF
NA	TRBV7-2	NA	TRBJ2-3	TGTGCCAGCAGCCGGTCCGGGACTTATAGCACAGATACGCAGTATTTT	CASSRSGTYSTDTQYF
NA	TRBV29-1	once	TRBJ1-1	TGCAGCGTTGTCCCTAGCACTGAAGCTTTCTTT	CSVVPSTEAFF
NA	TRBV25-1	NA	TRBJ1-2	TGTGCCAGCAGTCAAGGACACCCCCCTAACTATGGCTACACCTTC	CASSQGHPPNYGYTF
TRBD2	TRBV7-8	NA	TRBJ2-5	TGTGCCAGCAGCAGAGCAGCGGGGGGCTCAGAGACCCAGTACTTC	CASSRAAGGSETQYF
NA	TRBV6-5	NA	TRBJ2-5	TGTGCCAGCAGTTACGACGGGGAGGAAGAGACCCAGTACTTC	CASSYDGEEETQYF
TRBD2	TRBV28	NA	TRBJ2-7	TGTGCCAGCAGTTTTAGTAGCGGGGGCTCCTACGAGCAGTACTTC	CASSFSSGGSYEQYF
NA	TRBV24-1	NA	TRBJ1-2	TGTGCCACCAGGGACAGTCAGACAGGTCCCTCAGGGGGCTACACCTTC	CATRDSQTGPSGGYTF
TRBD2	TRBV5-1	NA	TRBJ2-2	TGCGCCAGCAGCCATGAGGGGAGGGTTAGTCGCACCGGGGAGCTGTTTTTT	CASSHEGRVSRTGELFF
TRBD1	TRBV5-6	NA	TRBJ2-7	TGTGCCAGCAGCCCCTCGACAGGGGCAACCTACGAGCAGTACTTC	CASSPSTGATYEQYF
NA	TRBV18	NA	TRBJ1-4	TGTGCCAGCTCACCAGCATCACGGACTAATGAAAAACTGTTTTTT	CASSPASRTNEKLFF
TRBD1	TRBV18	NA	TRBJ1-2	TGTGCCAGCTCGCGACAGGGTGTATATACAGGCGGGAACTATGGCTACACCTTC	CASSRQGVYTGGNYGYTF
TRBD1	TRBV19	NA	TRBJ1-2	TGTGCCAGTAGTGTGGGACAGGGAAAGTACTATGGCTACACCTTC	CASSVGQGKYYGYTF
TRBD1	TRBV6-1	NA	TRBJ1-2	TGTGCCAGCAGTGAGGGACAGTTGAGCGACTATGGCTACACCTTC	CASSEGQLSDYGYTF
NA	TRBV7-6	NA	TRBJ1-1	TGTGCCAGCAGCCGACGCGGGGCGGGCACTGAAGCTTTCTTT	CASSRRGAGTEAFF
TRBD2	TRBV11-2	NA	TRBJ2-3	TGTGCCAGCAGCCCAGCCGGACTAGCGGGGGGAGATACGCAGTATTTT	CASSPAGLAGGDTQYF
NA	TRBV4-2	NA	TRBJ2-1	TGTGCCAGCAGCCCAGGACTCAATGAGCAGTTCTTC	CASSPGLNEQFF
NA	TRBV7-6	NA	TRBJ2-5	TGTGCCAGCAGCTTAGTTGCAGGCTGGGTGGCGGAGACCCAGTACTTC	CASSLVAGWVAETQYF
NA	TRBV6-1	NA	TRBJ1-6	TGTGCCAGCAGTGACAGCGATTCACCCCTCCACTTT	CASSDSDSPLHF
NA	TRBV29-1	NA	TRBJ1-4	TGCAGCGTTGAAGACGATGAAAAACTGTTTTTT	CSVEDDEKLFF
NA	TRBV6-5	few	TRBJ1-1	TGTGCCAGCAGTTACTCAAACAGGGTCGACACTGAAGCTTTCTTT	CASSYSNRVDTEAFF
NA	TRBV5-1	NA	TRBJ2-4	TGCGCCAGCAGCGGAGACCCCAGAGAGAACATTCAGTACTTC	CASSGDPRENIQYF
NA	TRBV3-1/TRBV3-2	NA	TRBJ2-3	TGTGCCAGCAGCCACGCCCTAGCTTTGCGGACAGATACGCAGTATTTT	CASSHALALRTDTQYF
NA	TRBV9	NA	TRBJ1-1	TGTGCCAGCAGCGTAGCACTTGCCACTGAAGCTTTCTTT	CASSVALATEAFF
NA	TRBV12-3/TRBV12-4	NA	TRBJ1-1	TGTGCCAGTCGGACAGTTCTTAGCACTGAAGCTTTCTTT	CASRTVLSTEAFF
NA	TRBV19	NA	TRBJ2-1	TGTGCCAGTAGGGAGGACTGGGGCTCCTACAATGAGCAGTTCTTC	CASREDWGSYNEQFF
TRBD1	TRBV4-1	NA	TRBJ1-2	TGCGCCAGCAGCCCCAGACAGGGATCGGCAAACTATGGCTACACCTTC	CASSPRQGSANYGYTF
TRBD1	TRBV5-6	few	TRBJ1-2	TGTGCCAGCAGTGGACAGGGCGAGTATGGCTACACCTTC	CASSGQGEYGYTF
NA	TRBV6-2/TRBV6-3	NA	TRBJ1-2	TGTGCCAGCAGTTATCAGGGGCGCCCCCATGGCTACACCTTC	CASSYQGRPHGYTF
TRBD1	TRBV7-2	NA	TRBJ1-2	TGTGCCAGCAGCTACAAGAGAGACAGGGGACGATTGGGGGGCTACACCTTC	CASSYKRDRGRLGGYTF
TRBD1	TRBV18	NA	TRBJ1-1	TGTGCCAGCTCAGGACAGGCGAACACTGAAGCTTTCTTT	CASSGQANTEAFF
NA	TRBV18	NA	TRBJ1-2	TGTGCCAGCTCACCACAAGGTTATTCAGGGCCAAATGGCTACACCTTC	CASSPQGYSGPNGYTF
NA	TRBV6-6	NA	TRBJ1-5	TGTGCCAGCAGTCAGGGGAATCAGCCCCAGCATTTT	CASSQGNQPQHF
NA	TRBV6-5	NA	TRBJ1-1	TGTGCCACCAACCGGGGGATGGGTGAAGCTTTCTTT	CATNRGMGEAFF
NA	TRBV11-3	NA	TRBJ1-1	TGTGCCAGCAGCGGGCAGCCGAACACTGAAGCTTTCTTT	CASSGQPNTEAFF
NA	TRBV19	NA	TRBJ1-2	TGTGCCAGTAGTATAAACTACTATGGCTACACCTTC	CASSINYYGYTF
NA	TRBV19	once	TRBJ1-6	TGTGCCAGTAGTATATTTGCCGGGGGGGATTCACCCCTCCACTTT	CASSIFAGGDSPLHF
NA	TRBV5-1	NA	TRBJ1-4	TGCGCCAGCAGCTTTTGGGGGAGGGGAACTAATGAAAAACTGTTTTTT	CASSFWGRGTNEKLFF
NA	TRBV15	NA	TRBJ2-2	TGTGCCACCAGCAGGGGGAACAGGGTTAACACCGGGGAGCTGTTTTTT	CATSRGNRVNTGELFF
TRBD1	TRBV6-5	once	TRBJ1-2	TGTGCCAGCAGTTACCGGACAGGGTCTGGCTACACCTTC	CASSYRTGSGYTF
NA	TRBV2	NA	TRBJ2-7	TGTGCCAGCAGGTTCATGGGTGCCGGGGACGAGCAGTACTTC	CASRFMGAGDEQYF
TRBD2	TRBV4-3	NA	TRBJ2-7	TGCGCCAGCAGCCAAGATATAGCGGGCTCCTACGAGCAGTACTTC	CASSQDIAGSYEQYF